The clone carrying this T cell receptor beta chain occurred many times. Its matching antigen is unknown. Germline CDR1 MGHRA, CDR2 YSYEKL. The CDR3 spans 15 residues. The V end was cut by 0 bases, the J end by 6 bases, with 12 bases between. Full-length variable regions came from constant-region reverse primers plus semi-nested Nested Universal Primer A PCR. TCRdb re-analysed the 5' RACE reads in MiXCR, keeping a single row per CDR3 protein. The repertoire holds over 40,000 distinct CDR3 sequences, 22% seen once, with about 4.5% in the top ten. Study observations and caveats: Tumor Treg TCRs overlapped most with tumor naive CD4+ cells. Tumor memory CD4+ T cell TCR gene usage clustered with blood and lymph node memory CD4+ cells and lymph node naive CD4+ cells.

Treg sorting used a CD4+CD25+CD127-/low gate. The clonotype comes from a female donor with breast cancer. V and J are TRBV4-1 and TRBJ1-5; a possible D gene is TRBD1 (5 bases). The material sequenced was Tregs sorted from a lymph node. CDR3: CASSQEWGAGQPQHF. CDR3 sequence (DNA): TGCGCCAGCAGCCAAGAGTGGGGCGCGGGTCAGCCCCAGCATTTT.